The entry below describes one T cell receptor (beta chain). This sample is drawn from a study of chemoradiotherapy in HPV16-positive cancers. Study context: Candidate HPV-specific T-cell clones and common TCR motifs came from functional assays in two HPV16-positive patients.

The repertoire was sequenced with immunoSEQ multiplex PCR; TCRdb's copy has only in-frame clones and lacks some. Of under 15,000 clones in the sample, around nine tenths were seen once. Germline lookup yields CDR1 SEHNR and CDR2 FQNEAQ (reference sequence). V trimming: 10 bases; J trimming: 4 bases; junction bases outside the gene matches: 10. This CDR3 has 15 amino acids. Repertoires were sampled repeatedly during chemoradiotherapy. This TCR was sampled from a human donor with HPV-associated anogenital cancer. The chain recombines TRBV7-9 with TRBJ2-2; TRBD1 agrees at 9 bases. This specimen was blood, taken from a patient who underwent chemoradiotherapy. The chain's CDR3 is CANPGGQGATGELFF. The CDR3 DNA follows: TGTGCCAACCCTGGGGGACAGGGCGCCACCGGGGAGCTGTTTTTT.